The rows below give T cell receptor beta chains drawn from one sample of a study of graft-versus-host responses after intestinal transplantation. What these receptors recognize is not known. Profiling relied on immunoSEQ multiplex PCR, and the TCRdb table lists in-frame clones only, not all of them. The sample has approximately 88,000 clones, approximately 94% seen once. Sequencing was performed on unstimulated CD4+ T cells sorted from spleen or lymph node cells, taken before transplant. These receptors came from a human donor who was the organ donor for an intestinal transplant. Each CDR3 is given with its conserved first and last residue. D genes are given only for firm matches. Only some rows state a clone size, as once, few, many or a class for expanded clones.

CDR3aa | CDR3nt | len | d_gene | j_gene | abundance | v_gene
CASSFAGPNEKLFF | TGTGCTAGCAGCTTCGCGGGGCCCAATGAAAAACTGTTTTTT | 14 | - | TRBJ1-4 | - | TRBV7-7
CRVDREAFF | TGCAGGGTGGACAGGGAAGCTTTCTTT | 9 | TRBD1 | TRBJ1-1 | - | TRBV20-1
CASSQDGRGGLYEQYF | TGCGCCAGCAGCCAAGATGGCAGGGGTGGACTCTACGAGCAGTACTTC | 16 | - | TRBJ2-7 | once | TRBV4-1
CASSLETGVGNEKLFF | TGTGCCAGCAGCTTAGAGACAGGGGTTGGTAATGAAAAACTGTTTTTT | 16 | TRBD1 | TRBJ1-4 | - | TRBV7-2
CASSRNTGELFF | TGTGCCAGCAGCCGTAACACCGGGGAGCTGTTTTTT | 12 | - | TRBJ2-2 | - | TRBV5-4
CASSVTNNEQFF | TGTGCCAGCAGCGTAACGAACAATGAGCAGTTCTTC | 12 | - | TRBJ2-1 | - | TRBV9
CASSQDAGGTYSPLHF | TGTGCCAGCAGCCAAGATGCGGGGGGCACGTATTCACCCCTCCACTTT | 16 | - | TRBJ1-6 | - | TRBV14
CSATGGTEAFF | TGCAGTGCTACAGGGGGCACTGAAGCTTTCTTT | 11 | TRBD1 | TRBJ1-1 | - | TRBV20-1
CASSKLQGLEGYTF | TGCGCCAGCAGTAAGCTTCAGGGTTTGGAAGGCTACACCTTC | 14 | - | TRBJ1-2 | - | TRBV10-2
CASSQEAGGGYTF | TGCGCCAGCAGCCAAGAGGCCGGAGGGGGCTACACCTTC | 13 | - | TRBJ1-2 | - | TRBV4-3
CASSLVGSGYGYTF | TGTGCTAGCAGCTTAGTCGGTTCAGGGTATGGCTACACCTTC | 14 | - | TRBJ1-2 | - | TRBV11-2
CARIGRGNQPQHF | TGTGCCAGGATTGGGAGGGGGAATCAGCCCCAGCATTTT | 13 | - | TRBJ1-5 | - | TRBV19
CASSQGGPHYGYTF | TGTGCCAGCAGCCAAGGGGGTCCCCACTATGGCTACACCTTC | 14 | - | TRBJ1-2 | - | TRBV14
CASSWTETATEAFF | TGCGCCAGCAGCTGGACCGAGACGGCCACTGAAGCTTTCTTT | 14 | - | TRBJ1-1 | - | TRBV5-1
CASSLAAINIQYF | TGTGCCAGCAGCTTAGCGGCGATAAACATTCAGTACTTC | 13 | - | TRBJ2-4 | - | TRBV11-2
CASSDGYQPQHF | TGTGCCAGCAGTGACGGCTATCAGCCCCAGCATTTT | 12 | - | TRBJ1-5 | - | TRBV2
CASSTKQGSPGANVLTF | TGCGCCAGCAGCACGAAACAGGGGTCCCCTGGGGCCAACGTCCTGACTTTC | 17 | TRBD1 | TRBJ2-6 | - | TRBV5-1
CASSAAGNSPLHF | TGTGCCAGCAGCGCTGCAGGGAATTCACCCCTCCACTTT | 13 | - | TRBJ1-6 | - | TRBV7-3
CASSLKLAGIYEQYF | TGTGCCAGCAGTTTAAAACTAGCGGGGATATACGAGCAGTACTTC | 15 | TRBD2 | TRBJ2-7 | - | TRBV27
CASSGAGLAKNIQYF | TGTGCCAGCAGCGGTGCGGGGTTAGCCAAAAACATTCAGTACTTC | 15 | - | TRBJ2-4 | - | TRBV9
CASSEGGWLYGYTF | TGTGCCAGCAGTGAAGGGGGCTGGCTCTATGGCTACACCTTC | 14 | - | TRBJ1-2 | - | TRBV6-1
CASSPAGGYNEQFF | TGCGCCAGCAGCCCGGCGGGGGGCTACAATGAGCAGTTCTTC | 14 | TRBD2 | TRBJ2-1 | - | TRBV5-1